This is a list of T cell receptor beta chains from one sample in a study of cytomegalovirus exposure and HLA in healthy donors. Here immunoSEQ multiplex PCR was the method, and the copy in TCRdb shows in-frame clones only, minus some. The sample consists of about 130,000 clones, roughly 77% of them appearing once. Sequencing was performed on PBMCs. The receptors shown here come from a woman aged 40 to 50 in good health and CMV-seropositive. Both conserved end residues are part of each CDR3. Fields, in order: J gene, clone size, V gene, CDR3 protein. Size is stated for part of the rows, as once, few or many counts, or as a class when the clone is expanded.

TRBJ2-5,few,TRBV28,CASRTLFQETQYF
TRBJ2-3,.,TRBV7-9,CASRAGTDTQYF
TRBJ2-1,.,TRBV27,CASSLSQGALWEFF
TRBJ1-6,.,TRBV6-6,CAIHRSYNSPLHF
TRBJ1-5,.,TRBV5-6,CASSPGGFGNQPQHF
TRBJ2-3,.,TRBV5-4,CASSDPTSYGSTDTQYF
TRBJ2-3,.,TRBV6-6,CASSYFRGSTDTQYF
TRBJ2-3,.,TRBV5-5,CASSFLSDTQYF
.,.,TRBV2,CASRNLYEQYF
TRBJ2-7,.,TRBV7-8,CASSLPWQGYEQYF
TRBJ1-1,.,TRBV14,CASSQVFTEAFF
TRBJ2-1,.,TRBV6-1,CASSETTSGPYNEQFF
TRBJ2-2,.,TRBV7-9,CASSLRTSLPGELFF
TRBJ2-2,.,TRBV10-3,CAIRIAGGNTGELFF
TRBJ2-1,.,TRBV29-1,CSVPGLAGGRNEQFF
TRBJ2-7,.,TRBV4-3,CASSQVGGYEQYF
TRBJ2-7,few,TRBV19,CASTRGQGTYEQYF
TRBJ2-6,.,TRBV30,CAWSPSGTAGANVLTF
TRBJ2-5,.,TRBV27,CASYPAGREETQYF
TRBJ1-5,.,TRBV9,CASSVDQNQPQHF
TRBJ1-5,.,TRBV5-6,CASSFRVGNQPQHF
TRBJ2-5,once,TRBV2,CASSVRRVGETQYF
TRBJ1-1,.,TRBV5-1,CASSLTGVGTEAFF
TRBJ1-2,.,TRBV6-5,CASSPRGGFNYGYTF
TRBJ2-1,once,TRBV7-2,CASSLVGSSGDYNEQFF
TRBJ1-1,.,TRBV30,CAWQRRDRVRTEAFF
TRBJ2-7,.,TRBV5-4,CASSSNPVGGYEQYF
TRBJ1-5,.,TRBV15,CATSRDQGGQPQHF
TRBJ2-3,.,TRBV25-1,CASSGGQAVRDTQYF
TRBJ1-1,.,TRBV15,CATRTGQGRTEAFF
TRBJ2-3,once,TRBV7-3,CASSYAGRTDTQYF
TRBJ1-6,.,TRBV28,CASTKSNSPLHF
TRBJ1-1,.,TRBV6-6,CASIQRRGRIAEAFF
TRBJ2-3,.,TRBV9,CASSRYGGSGDTQYF
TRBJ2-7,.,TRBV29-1,CSVVPGPYEQYF
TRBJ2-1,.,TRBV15,CATSRDIRNEQFF
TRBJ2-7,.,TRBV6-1,CASSVHRSSYEQYF
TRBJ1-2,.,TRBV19,CASSLTDAGGFYGYTF
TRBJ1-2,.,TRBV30,CAWSEGLNYGYTF
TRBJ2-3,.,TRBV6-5,CASSYSAGGTDTQYF
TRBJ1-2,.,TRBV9,CASSVGNRGAYGYTF
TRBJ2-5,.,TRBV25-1,CASSDPGLQETQYF
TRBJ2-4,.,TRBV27,CASSLYWGDNIQYF
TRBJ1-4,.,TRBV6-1,CASTRDRDEKLFF
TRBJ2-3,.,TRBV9,CASSATSGGAIGTDTQYF
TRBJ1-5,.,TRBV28,CASSSHAGTGNQPQHF
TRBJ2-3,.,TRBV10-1,CASSENVGGQGGTDTQYF
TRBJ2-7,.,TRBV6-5,CASSYDSAGKLKQYF